This T cell receptor beta chain was observed in a study of metastatic and nonmetastatic thyroid tumors. Among the patients, none had received any treatment before thyroid surgery. Deletions cut 4 bases from V and 0 bases from J, with 10 bases between. This CDR3 is 14 amino acids long. The authors' processing: Across clinicopathological groups, CDR3 differences served as the basis for building a distant-metastasis classifier for papillary thyroid cancer. TCRdb used MiXCR to call clones anew from the PCR reads. The V and J calls follow TCRdb's processing rather than the paper's. The sample carries about 4,100 clones, roughly 35% recorded once. This clone was counted a few times.

The specimen was adjacent normal tissue. The chain combines TRBV12-3 or TRBV12-4 with TRBJ2-7, with D unclear. The clonotype comes from a male donor with papillary thyroid cancer or a benign thyroid nodule (not recorded which). Some clones in this sample may be carry-over from other donors' samples. CDR3 DNA sequence: TGTGCCAGCAGTTACCCGCAAAGCTCCTACGAGCAGTACTTC. Translated: CASSYPQSSYEQYF.